This TCR beta chain was sequenced during a study of blood T cell repertoires in COVID-19 (dated by TCRdb to about 2020). A note on the overall study: Collaborator samples came from the United States, Italy and Spain and covered acute and convalescent phases of COVID-19. Where HLA class I and class II types were available, the types were taken from metadata supplied by the sample provider, not from assay-based typing. A freely available public database, intended as a resource for researchers studying the immune response to SARS-CoV-2, is where the repertoires were released. A de-identified subject ID, COVID-19 status, age in years and sex were almost always included in the sample metadata. The dataset comprised deeply sampled blood TCRbeta repertoires from subjects exposed to, actively infected with, or recovered from COVID-19. The prospective study material was composed of cDNA or gDNA derived from T cells, B-cell-depleted T cells, or PBMCs. The samples were drawn from the first 160 participants of the ongoing ImmuneRACE study and from over a thousand subjects provided by 6 global collaborators.

TCRbeta CDR3 regions were amplified from genomic DNA using the immunoSEQ Assay, a bias-controlled multiplex PCR. In the original analysis: Nucleated cell counts per sample were estimated from amplification of reference gene primers within the assay. To quantify the absolute abundance of each unique TCRbeta CDR3 rearrangement, sequence reads were collapsed and filtered. For each sample, productive Simpson clonality was calculated as the square root of Simpson's diversity index across productive rearrangements. In its TCRdb copy, this immuneACCESS table keeps in-frame sequences only and misses some clones. Where compared with another copy, unresolved V genes explain less than half of these, and the others have no known cause. For V, J and clone size, that table is used; D and trimming come from the DNA. In this sample the table shows about 260,000 clones, 88% of which occur a single time. The ten largest clonotypes hold over 4% of the sample.

Another Seattle source contributed samples from volunteer blood donors who had recovered from COVID-19. The collaborating institutions used their own protocols to collect whole blood in K2EDTA tubes. For TCRbeta analysis, collaborator samples were shipped as frozen whole blood, as isolated PBMCs, or as DNA extracted from either sample type. In regard to this clone: The antigen it binds to is not known. Per-base qualities were not stored, and no clone one base away is much larger.

Beyond this particular receptor, the publication reports: The amount of clinical and demographic metadata varied by source and participant and was provided uncurated.

The CDR3 sequence holds 17 residues, the cysteine and phenylalanine included. The retained sequence is limited to the CDR3, 51 bases, with the frame set at the first base. The germline V gene supplies CDR1 SGHRS and CDR2 YFSETQ. V loses 4 bases at its end and J loses 5 bases; junction bases beyond the gene matches: 14. The receptor's source is a man aged 60-69 years who had recovered from COVID-19. The sample was peripheral blood. Rearrangement joined TRBV5-1 to TRBJ2-2, and 7 junctional nucleotides match TRBD2. This receptor carries the CDR3 CASSPDERYGGTGELFF. The nucleotide sequence reads as follows: TGCGCCAGCAGCCCCGACGAGAGATACGGGGGGACCGGGGAGCTGTTTTTT. Full variable domain (CDR3 extended with the reference TRBV5-1 and TRBJ2-2 proteins): KAGVTQTPRYLIKTRGQQVTLSCSPISGHRSVSWYQQTPGQGLQFLFEYFSETQRNKGNFPGRFSGRQFSNSRSEMNVSTLELGDSALYLCASSPDERYGGTGELFFGEGSRLTVL.